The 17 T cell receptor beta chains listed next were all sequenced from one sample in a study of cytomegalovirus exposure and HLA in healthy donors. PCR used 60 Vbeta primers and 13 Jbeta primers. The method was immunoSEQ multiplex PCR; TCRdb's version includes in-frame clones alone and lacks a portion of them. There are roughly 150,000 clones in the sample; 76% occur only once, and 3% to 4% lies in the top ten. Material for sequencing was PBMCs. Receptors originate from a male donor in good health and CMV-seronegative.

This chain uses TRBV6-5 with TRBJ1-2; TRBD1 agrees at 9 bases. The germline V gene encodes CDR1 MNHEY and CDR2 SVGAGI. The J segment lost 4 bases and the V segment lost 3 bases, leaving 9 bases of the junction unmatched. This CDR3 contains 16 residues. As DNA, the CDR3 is TGTGCCAGCAGTTATACCGGGACAGGGTATTCCTATGGCTACACCTTC. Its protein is CASSYTGTGYSYGYTF.

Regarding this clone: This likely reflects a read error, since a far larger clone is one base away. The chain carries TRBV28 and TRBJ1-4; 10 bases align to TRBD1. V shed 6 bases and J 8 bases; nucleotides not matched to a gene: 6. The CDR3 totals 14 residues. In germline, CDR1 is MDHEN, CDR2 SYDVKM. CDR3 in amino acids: CASSSRDRGEKLFF. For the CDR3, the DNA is TGTGCCAGCAGCTCCCGGGACAGGGGCGAAAAACTGTTTTTT.

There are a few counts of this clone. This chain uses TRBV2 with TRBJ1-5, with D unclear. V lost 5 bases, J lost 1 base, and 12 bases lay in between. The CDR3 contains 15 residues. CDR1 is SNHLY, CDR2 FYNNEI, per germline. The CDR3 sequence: CASSTEGWSNQPQHF. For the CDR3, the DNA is TGTGCCAGCAGTACTGAGGGTTGGAGCAATCAGCCCCAGCATTTT. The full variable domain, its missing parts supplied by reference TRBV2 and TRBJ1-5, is EPEVTQTPSHQVTQMGQEVILRCVPISNHLYFYWYRQILGQKVEFLVSFYNNEISEKSEIFDDQFSVERPDGSNFTLKIRSTKLEDSAMYFCASSTEGWSNQPQHFGDGTRLSIL.

The CDR3 sequence is CASRRGPNEKLFF. In DNA, the CDR3 is TGTGCCAGCCGAAGAGGTCCTAATGAAAAACTGTTTTTT. The chain combines TRBV25-1 with TRBJ1-4, with D unresolved. Germline assignment: CDR1 MGHDK and CDR2 SYGVNS. This CDR3 has 13 amino acids. V was pared by 8 bases and J by 3 bases, with 10 bases between.

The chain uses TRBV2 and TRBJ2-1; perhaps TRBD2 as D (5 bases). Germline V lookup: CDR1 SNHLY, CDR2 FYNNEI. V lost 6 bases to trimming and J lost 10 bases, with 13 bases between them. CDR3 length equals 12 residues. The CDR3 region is CASRAVGEEQFF. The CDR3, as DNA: TGTGCCAGCAGAGCGGTTGGTGAGGAGCAGTTCTTC.

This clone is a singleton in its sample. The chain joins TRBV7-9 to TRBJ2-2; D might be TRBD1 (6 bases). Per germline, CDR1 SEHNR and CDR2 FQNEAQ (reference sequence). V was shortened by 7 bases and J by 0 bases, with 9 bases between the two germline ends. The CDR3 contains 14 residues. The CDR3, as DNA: TGTGCCAGCAACAGGGACGCGAACACCGGGGAGCTGTTTTTT. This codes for CASNRDANTGELFF.

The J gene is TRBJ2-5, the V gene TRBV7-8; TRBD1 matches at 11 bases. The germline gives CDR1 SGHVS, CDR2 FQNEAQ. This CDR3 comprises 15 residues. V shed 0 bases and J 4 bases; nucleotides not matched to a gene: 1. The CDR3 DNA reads TGTGCCAGCAGCTTAGCGGGACAGGGGGGAGAGACCCAGTACTTC. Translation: CASSLAGQGGETQYF.

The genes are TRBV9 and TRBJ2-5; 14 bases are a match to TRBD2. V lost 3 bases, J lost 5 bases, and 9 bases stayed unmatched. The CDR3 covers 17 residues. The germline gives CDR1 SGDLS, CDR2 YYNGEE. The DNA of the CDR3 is TGTGCCAGCAGCGGACTAGCGGGAGGGACCTGGTGGGAGACCCAGTACTTC. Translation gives CASSGLAGGTWWETQYF.

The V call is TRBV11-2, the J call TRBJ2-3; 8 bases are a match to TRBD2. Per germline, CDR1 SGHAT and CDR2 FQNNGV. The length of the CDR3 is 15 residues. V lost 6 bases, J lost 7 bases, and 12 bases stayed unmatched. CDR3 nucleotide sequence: TGTGCCAGCAGACGGCTAGCGGGTGCAGGGAATACGCAGTATTTT. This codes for CASRRLAGAGNTQYF.

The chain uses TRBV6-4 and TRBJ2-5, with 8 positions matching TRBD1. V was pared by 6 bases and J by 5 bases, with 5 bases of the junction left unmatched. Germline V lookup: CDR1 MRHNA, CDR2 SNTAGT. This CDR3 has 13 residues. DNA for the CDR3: TGTGCCAGCAGCAGGGGGCGCGGTGAGACCCAGTACTTC. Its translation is CASSRGRGETQYF.

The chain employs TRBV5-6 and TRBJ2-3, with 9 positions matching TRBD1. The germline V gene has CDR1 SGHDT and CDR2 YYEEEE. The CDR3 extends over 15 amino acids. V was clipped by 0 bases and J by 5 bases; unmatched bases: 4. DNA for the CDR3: TGTGCCAGCAGCTTGGGTGGACAGGGGTTAGATACGCAGTATTTT. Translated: CASSLGGQGLDTQYF.

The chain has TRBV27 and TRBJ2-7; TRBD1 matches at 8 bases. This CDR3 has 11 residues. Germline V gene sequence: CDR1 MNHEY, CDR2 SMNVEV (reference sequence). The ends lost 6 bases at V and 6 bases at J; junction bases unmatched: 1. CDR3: CASSTGGEQYF. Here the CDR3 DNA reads TGTGCCAGCAGCACAGGGGGCGAGCAGTACTTC.

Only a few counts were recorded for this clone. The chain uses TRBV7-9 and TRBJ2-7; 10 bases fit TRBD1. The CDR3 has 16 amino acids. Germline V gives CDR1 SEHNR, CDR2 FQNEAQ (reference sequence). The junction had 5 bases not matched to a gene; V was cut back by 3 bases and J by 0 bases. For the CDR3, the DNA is TGTGCCAGCAGCTTTGTCCGGACAGGGGGCTCCTACGAGCAGTACTTC. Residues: CASSFVRTGGSYEQYF. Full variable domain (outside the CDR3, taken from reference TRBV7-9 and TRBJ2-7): DTGVSQNPRHKITKRGQNVTFRCDPISEHNRLYWYRQTLGQGPEFLTYFQNEAQLEKSRLLSDRFSAERPKGSFSTLEIQRTEQGDSAMYLCASSFVRTGGSYEQYFGPGTRLTVT.

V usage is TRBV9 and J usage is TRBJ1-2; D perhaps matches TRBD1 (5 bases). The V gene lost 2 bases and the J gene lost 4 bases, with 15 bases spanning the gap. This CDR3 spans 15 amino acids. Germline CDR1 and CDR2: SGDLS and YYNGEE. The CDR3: CASSVSTENLYGYTF. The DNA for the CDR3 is TGTGCCAGCAGCGTCTCGACAGAAAACCTCTATGGCTACACCTTC.

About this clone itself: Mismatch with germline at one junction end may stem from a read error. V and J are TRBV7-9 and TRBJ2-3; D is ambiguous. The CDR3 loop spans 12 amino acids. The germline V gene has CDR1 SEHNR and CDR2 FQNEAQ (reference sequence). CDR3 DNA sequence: TGTTCCAGCAGCCAACAGTCCCCTACGCAGTATTTT. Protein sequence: CSSSQQSPTQYF.

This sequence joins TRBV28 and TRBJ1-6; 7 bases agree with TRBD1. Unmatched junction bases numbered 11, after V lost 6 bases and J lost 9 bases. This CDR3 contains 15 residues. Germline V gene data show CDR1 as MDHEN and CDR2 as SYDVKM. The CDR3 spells CASSPGRGRSSPLHF. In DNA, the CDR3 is TGTGCCAGCAGCCCCGGTAGGGGGCGGTCTTCACCCCTCCACTTT. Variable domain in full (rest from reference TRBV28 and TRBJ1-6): DVKVTQSSRYLVKRTGEKVFLECVQDMDHENMFWYRQDPGLGLRLIYFSYDVKMKEKGDIPEGYSVSREKKERFSLILESASTNQTSMYLCASSPGRGRSSPLHFGNGTRLTVT.

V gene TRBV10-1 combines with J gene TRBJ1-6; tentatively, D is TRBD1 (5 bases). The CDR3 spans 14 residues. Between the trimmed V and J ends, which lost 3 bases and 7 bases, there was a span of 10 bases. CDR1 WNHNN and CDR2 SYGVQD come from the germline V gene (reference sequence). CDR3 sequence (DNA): TGCGCCAGCAGTGAATCCAGGGCGAATTCACCCCTCCACTTT. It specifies CASSESRANSPLHF.